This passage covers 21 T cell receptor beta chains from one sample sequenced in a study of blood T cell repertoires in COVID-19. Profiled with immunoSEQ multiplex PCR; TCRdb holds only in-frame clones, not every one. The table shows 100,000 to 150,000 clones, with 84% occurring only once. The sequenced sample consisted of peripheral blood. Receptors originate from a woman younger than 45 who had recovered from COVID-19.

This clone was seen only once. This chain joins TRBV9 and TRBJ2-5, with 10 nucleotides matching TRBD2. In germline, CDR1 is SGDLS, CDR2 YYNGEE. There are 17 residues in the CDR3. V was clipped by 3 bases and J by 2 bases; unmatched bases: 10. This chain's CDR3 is CASSDENRAGGQETQYF. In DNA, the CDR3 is TGTGCCAGCAGCGATGAGAACCGAGCGGGGGGGCAAGAGACCCAGTACTTC.

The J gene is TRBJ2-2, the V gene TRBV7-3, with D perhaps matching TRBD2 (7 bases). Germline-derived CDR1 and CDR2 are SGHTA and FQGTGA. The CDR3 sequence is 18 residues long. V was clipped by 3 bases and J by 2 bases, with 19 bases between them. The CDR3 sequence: CASSFGPGGPGNTGELFF. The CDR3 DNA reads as TGTGCCAGCAGCTTCGGGCCCGGGGGGCCGGGAAACACCGGGGAGCTGTTTTTT.

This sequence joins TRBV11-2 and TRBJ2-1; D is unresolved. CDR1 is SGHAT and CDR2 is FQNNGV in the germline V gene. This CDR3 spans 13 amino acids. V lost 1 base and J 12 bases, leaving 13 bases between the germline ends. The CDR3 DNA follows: TGTGCCAGCAGCTTAGTACCGACTTCTCGGCAGTTCTTC. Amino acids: CASSLVPTSRQFF.

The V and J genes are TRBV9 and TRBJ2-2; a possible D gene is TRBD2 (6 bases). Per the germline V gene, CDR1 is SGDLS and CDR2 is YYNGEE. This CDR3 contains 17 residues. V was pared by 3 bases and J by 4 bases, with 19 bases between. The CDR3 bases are TGTGCCAGCAGCGCAAGCACGGCGGGATGGGGCACCGGGGAGCTGTTTTTT. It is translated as CASSASTAGWGTGELFF.

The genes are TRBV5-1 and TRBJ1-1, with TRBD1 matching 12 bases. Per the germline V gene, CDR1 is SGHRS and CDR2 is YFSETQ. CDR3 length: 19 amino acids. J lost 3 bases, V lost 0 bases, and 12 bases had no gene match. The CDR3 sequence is CASSLAPGQGAKAYTEAFF. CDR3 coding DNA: TGCGCCAGCAGCTTGGCCCCGGGACAGGGGGCGAAGGCGTACACTGAAGCTTTCTTT.

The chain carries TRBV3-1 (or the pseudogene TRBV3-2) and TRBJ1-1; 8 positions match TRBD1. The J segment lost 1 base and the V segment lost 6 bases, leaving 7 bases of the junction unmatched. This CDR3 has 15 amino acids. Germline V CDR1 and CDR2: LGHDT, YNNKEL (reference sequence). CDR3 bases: TGTGCCAGCAGTCAACTGGGACAGGCGAACACTGAAGCTTTCTTT. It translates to CASSQLGQANTEAFF.

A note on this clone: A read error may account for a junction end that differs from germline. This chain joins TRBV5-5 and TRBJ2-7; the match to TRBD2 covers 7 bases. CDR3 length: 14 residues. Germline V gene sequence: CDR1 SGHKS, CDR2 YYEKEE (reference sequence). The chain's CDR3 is CASTLGLADYEQYF. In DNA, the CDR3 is TGTGCCAGCACCTTGGGCCTAGCGGACTACGAGCAGTACTTC.

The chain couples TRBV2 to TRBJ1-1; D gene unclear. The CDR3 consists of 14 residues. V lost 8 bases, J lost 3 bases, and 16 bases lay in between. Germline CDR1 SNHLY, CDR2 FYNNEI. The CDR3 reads CASQVWGDYTEAFF. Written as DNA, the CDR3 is TGTGCCAGCCAGGTATGGGGAGACTACACTGAAGCTTTCTTT.

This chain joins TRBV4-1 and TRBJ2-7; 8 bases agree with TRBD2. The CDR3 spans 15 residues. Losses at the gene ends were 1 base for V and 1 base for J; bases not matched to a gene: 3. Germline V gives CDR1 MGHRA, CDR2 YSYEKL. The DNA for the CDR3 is TGCGCCAGCAGCCAAGTCCAGCGGGAGTCCTACGAGCAGTACTTC. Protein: CASSQVQRESYEQYF.

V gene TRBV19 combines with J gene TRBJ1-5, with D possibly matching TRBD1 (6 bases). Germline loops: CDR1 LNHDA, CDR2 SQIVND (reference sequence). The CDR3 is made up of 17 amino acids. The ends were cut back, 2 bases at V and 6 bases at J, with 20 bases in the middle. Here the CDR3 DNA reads TGTGCCAGTAGTATACTGACAGGCGGTACGGGAAGTCAGCCCCAGCATTTT. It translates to CASSILTGGTGSQPQHF.

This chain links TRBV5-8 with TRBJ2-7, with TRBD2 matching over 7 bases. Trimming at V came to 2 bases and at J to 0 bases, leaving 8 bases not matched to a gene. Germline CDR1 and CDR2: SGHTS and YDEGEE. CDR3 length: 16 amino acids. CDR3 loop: CASSFFSGTNSYEQYF. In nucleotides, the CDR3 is TGTGCCAGCAGCTTCTTCTCCGGGACTAACTCCTACGAGCAGTACTTC.

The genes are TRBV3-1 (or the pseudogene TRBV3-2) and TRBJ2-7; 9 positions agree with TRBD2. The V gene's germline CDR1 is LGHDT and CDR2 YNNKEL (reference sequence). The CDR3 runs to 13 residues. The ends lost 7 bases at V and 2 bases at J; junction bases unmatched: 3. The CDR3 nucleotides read TGTGCCAGCAAGGCTAGCGGGGCCTACGAGCAGTACTTC. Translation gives CASKASGAYEQYF.

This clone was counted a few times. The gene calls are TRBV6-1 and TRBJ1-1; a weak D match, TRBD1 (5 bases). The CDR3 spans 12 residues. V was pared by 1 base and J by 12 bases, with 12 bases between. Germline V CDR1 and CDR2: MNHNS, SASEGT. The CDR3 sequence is CASSEGLTVTFF. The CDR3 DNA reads TGTGCCAGCAGTGAAGGCTTGACAGTTACTTTCTTT.

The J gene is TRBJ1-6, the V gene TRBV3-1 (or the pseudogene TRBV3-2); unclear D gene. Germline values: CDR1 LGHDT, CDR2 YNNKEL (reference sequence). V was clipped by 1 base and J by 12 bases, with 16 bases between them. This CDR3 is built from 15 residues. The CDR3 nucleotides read TGTGCCAGCAGCCAAGCTGACATTAGAAATAAACCCCTCCACTTT. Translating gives CASSQADIRNKPLHF.

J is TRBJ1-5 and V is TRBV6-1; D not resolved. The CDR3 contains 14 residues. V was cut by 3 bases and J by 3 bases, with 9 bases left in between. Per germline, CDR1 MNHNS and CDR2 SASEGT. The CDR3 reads CASSERRVNQPQHF. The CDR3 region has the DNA TGTGCCAGCAGTGAGCGTCGGGTCAATCAGCCCCAGCATTTT.

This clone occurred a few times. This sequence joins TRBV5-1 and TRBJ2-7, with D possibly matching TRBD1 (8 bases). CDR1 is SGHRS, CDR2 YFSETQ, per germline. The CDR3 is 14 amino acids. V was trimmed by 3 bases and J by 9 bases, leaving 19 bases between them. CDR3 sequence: CASSSIDRGGTQYF. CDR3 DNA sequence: TGCGCCAGCAGCTCGATTGACAGGGGAGGGACGCAGTACTTC.

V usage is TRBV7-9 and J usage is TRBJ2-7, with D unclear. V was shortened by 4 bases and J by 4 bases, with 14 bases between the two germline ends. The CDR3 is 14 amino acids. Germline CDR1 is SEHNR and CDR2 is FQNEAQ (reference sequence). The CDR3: CASSSSTEAYEQYF. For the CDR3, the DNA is TGTGCCAGCAGCTCCTCGACTGAAGCTTACGAGCAGTACTTC.

The CDR3 region has the DNA TGTGCCAGCAGTACCGGACTAGCGGGAGTAACAGATACGCAGTATTTT. Translating gives CASSTGLAGVTDTQYF. The chain joins TRBV9 to TRBJ2-3, with 13 bases fitting TRBD2. The germline CDR1 and CDR2 sequences are SGDLS and YYNGEE. This CDR3 is built from 16 residues. J gave up 3 bases and V 5 bases, and 6 bases lay outside the gene matches.

CDR3 DNA sequence: TGTGCCAGCACCCTAGCGGTCGACACAGATACGCAGTATTTT. Translating gives CASTLAVDTDTQYF. V usage is TRBV6-5 and J usage is TRBJ2-3, with TRBD2 identical over 7 bases. CDR1 and CDR2 from the germline V gene are MNHEY and SVGAGI. Germline trimming cut 7 bases from V and 2 bases from J; bases unmatched to any gene: 6. This CDR3 has 14 amino acids.

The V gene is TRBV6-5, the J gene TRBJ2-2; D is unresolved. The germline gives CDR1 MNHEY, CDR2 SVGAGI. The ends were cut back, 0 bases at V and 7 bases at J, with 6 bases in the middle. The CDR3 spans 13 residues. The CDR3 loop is CASSYSVRGELFF. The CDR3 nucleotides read TGTGCCAGCAGTTACTCCGTCCGCGGGGAGCTGTTTTTT.

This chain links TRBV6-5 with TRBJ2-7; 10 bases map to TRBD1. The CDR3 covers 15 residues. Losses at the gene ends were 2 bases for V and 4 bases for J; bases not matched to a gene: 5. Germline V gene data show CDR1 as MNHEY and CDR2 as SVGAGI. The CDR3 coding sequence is TGTGCCAGCAGTTACCGCGACAGGGGGCAATACGAGCAGTACTTC. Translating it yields CASSYRDRGQYEQYF.